One sample yielded the 32 T cell receptor beta chains listed below, sequenced in a study of beta chain features in type 1 diabetes. General study findings and limits: Shortening of TCRB CDR3s, moderate but significant, appeared in all four CD4+ subsets of Type 1 diabetes patients.

The entirety of the isolated RNA underwent reverse transcription, so expressed TCRB transcripts were sequenced. Profiling relied on immunoSEQ multiplex PCR, and the TCRdb table lists in-frame clones only, not all of them. Of hundreds of thousands of clones in the sample, over 10% were seen once. These receptors' antigens are unknown. Material: naive CD4+ T cells from blood. The receptors originated from a young man with type 1 diabetes.

This clone was seen only a few times. V is TRBV2 and J is TRBJ2-2, with 8 bases identical to TRBD1. V trimming: 6 bases; J trimming: 6 bases; junction bases outside the gene matches: 9. The V gene's germline CDR1 is SNHLY and CDR2 FYNNEI. The CDR3 is 15 residues long. CDR3 sequence reads: CASSERQGAAGELFF. The CDR3 DNA sequence: TGTGCCAGCAGCGAACGTCAGGGGGCCGCCGGGGAGCTGTTTTTT. Looking up the rest from reference TRBV2 and TRBJ2-2 gives the full variable domain: EPEVTQTPSHQVTQMGQEVILRCVPISNHLYFYWYRQILGQKVEFLVSFYNNEISEKSEIFDDQFSVERPDGSNFTLKIRSTKLEDSAMYFCASSERQGAAGELFFGEGSRLTVL.

This clone was seen a handful of times. The chain has TRBV9 and TRBJ1-2; possibly TRBD1 for D (5 bases). This CDR3 has 13 residues. Per the germline V gene, CDR1 is SGDLS and CDR2 is YYNGEE. Trimming took off 4 bases at V and 6 bases at J, with 13 bases between the two ends. The CDR3 sequence is CASSWTNQDGYTF. The CDR3 nucleotides read TGTGCCAGCAGCTGGACAAATCAGGATGGCTACACCTTC.

The chain is built from TRBV28 and TRBJ2-2; tentative D call: TRBD1 (5 bases). V was trimmed by 6 bases and J by 4 bases, leaving 21 bases between them. CDR3 length equals 17 residues. The germline CDR1 and CDR2 sequences are MDHEN and SYDVKM. This CDR3 reads CASSSFPAAGPTGELFF. The CDR3 coding sequence is TGTGCCAGCAGCTCTTTCCCCGCGGCAGGGCCCACCGGGGAGCTGTTTTTT. Using reference TRBV28 and TRBJ2-2 for the parts outside the CDR3, the full variable domain is DVKVTQSSRYLVKRTGEKVFLECVQDMDHENMFWYRQDPGLGLRLIYFSYDVKMKEKGDIPEGYSVSREKKERFSLILESASTNQTSMYLCASSSFPAAGPTGELFFGEGSRLTVL.

The V and J genes are TRBV30 and TRBJ1-4, with no clear D. The CDR3 has 15 residues. V lost 2 bases and J lost 0, with 10 bases in between. Germline V lookup: CDR1 GTSNPN, CDR2 SVGIG (reference sequence). CDR3 sequence (DNA): TGTGCCTGGAGTAGGACGGCTGCAACTAATGAAAAACTGTTTTTT. Translation: CAWSRTAATNEKLFF.

This chain uses TRBV9 with TRBJ1-6; 7 bases are a match to TRBD1. The CDR3 spans 16 residues. Looked up from germline, CDR1 is SGDLS and CDR2 is YYNGEE. Trimming took 4 bases from V and 5 from J; bases not matched to a gene: 9. Here the CDR3 reads CASSTQGQADNSPLHF. CDR3 coding DNA: TGTGCCAGCAGCACCCAAGGACAGGCTGATAATTCACCCCTCCACTTT.

The rearrangement links TRBV10-3 to TRBJ2-1; perhaps D is TRBD1 or TRBD2 (5 bases each). This CDR3 is built from 12 residues. CDR1 and CDR2 from the germline V gene are ENHRY and SYGVKD. V shed 0 bases and J shed 11 bases, with 8 bases lying between them. The CDR3 region is CAISESSGQQFF. DNA of the CDR3: TGTGCCATCAGTGAGTCCTCGGGACAGCAGTTCTTC.

This clone has just a few counts. CDR3 in amino acids: CASTPRSDRSYNEQFF. CDR3 nucleotide sequence: TGTGCCAGCACCCCGAGGAGTGACAGAAGTTACAATGAGCAGTTCTTC. This chain joins TRBV9 and TRBJ2-1; weak D call: TRBD1 (5 bases). Germline CDR1 reads SGDLS; CDR2 reads YYNGEE. The CDR3 is made up of 16 amino acids. Trimming removed 6 bases from V and 4 bases from J, with 20 bases in between.

This clone turned up a few times. This sequence joins TRBV20-1 and TRBJ1-4, with unresolved D. The V gene's germline CDR1 is DFQATT and CDR2 SNEGSKA (reference sequence). The V end lost 6 bases, the J end lost 7 bases, and 9 bases lay between the germline ends. The CDR3 spans 11 residues. The CDR3 DNA follows: TGCAGTGCAGCCTGGGGTGAAAAACTGTTTTTT. As protein: CSAAWGEKLFF.

The gene calls are TRBV28 and TRBJ2-1; possible D gene TRBD1, 6 bases. Germline CDR1 is MDHEN and CDR2 is SYDVKM. Trimming shortened V by 2 bases and J by 8 bases, and 16 bases separated the two germline ends. The CDR3 is 15 amino acids. As DNA, the CDR3 is TGTGCCAGCAGTTTAGTACAGGGAAGTGCGGATGAGCAGTTCTTC. It yields the protein CASSLVQGSADEQFF.

The J gene is TRBJ1-3, the V gene TRBV30; TRBD1 might be the D (5 bases). CDR3 length: 16 amino acids. Germline CDR1 and CDR2: GTSNPN and SVGIG (reference sequence). The V end lost 5 bases, the J end lost 2 bases, and 19 bases lay between the germline ends. This CDR3 is CAWGLGGNLPGNTIYF. In nucleotides, the CDR3 is TGTGCCTGGGGGCTGGGGGGGAACCTCCCTGGAAACACCATATATTTT.

This clone was seen only a few times. This chain uses TRBV6-5 with TRBJ1-1, with TRBD1 matching over 9 bases. Looked up from germline, CDR1 is MNHEY and CDR2 is SVGAGI. J gave up 1 base and V 7 bases, and 4 bases lay outside the gene matches. The CDR3 contains 14 residues. This CDR3 reads CASTLDRGNTEAFF. Here the CDR3 DNA reads TGTGCCAGCACCTTGGACAGGGGGAACACTGAAGCTTTCTTT.

The chain carries TRBV9 and TRBJ2-1; D tentatively reads TRBD1 or TRBD2 (5 bases each). Germline CDR1 is SGDLS and CDR2 is YYNGEE. This CDR3 has 17 amino acids. V dropped 4 bases and J dropped 6 bases, with 23 bases sitting between them. The CDR3 DNA sequence: TGTGCCAGCAGCCCCGCGTTCCGGGACCCGGGGCGCAATGAGCAGTTCTTC. It translates to CASSPAFRDPGRNEQFF. Complete variable domain (other parts from reference TRBV9 and TRBJ2-1): DSGVTQTPKHLITATGQRVTLRCSPRSGDLSVYWYQQSLDQGLQFLIQYYNGEERAKGNILERFSAQQFPDLHSELNLSSLELGDSALYFCASSPAFRDPGRNEQFFGPGTRLTVL.

V usage is TRBV11-2 and J usage is TRBJ2-1, with TRBD2 matching over 8 bases. V lost 5 bases, J lost 0 bases, and 6 bases stayed unmatched. Germline V gives CDR1 SGHAT, CDR2 FQNNGV. The CDR3 contains 16 residues. CDR3 in amino acids: CASSGLALSSYNEQFF. CDR3 in DNA: TGTGCCAGCAGCGGACTAGCCCTGAGCTCCTACAATGAGCAGTTCTTC. Variable domain in full (rest from reference TRBV11-2 and TRBJ2-1): EAGVAQSPRYKIIEKRQSVAFWCNPISGHATLYWYQQILGQGPKLLIQFQNNGVVDDSQLPKDRFSAERLKGVDSTLKIQPAKLEDSAVYLCASSGLALSSYNEQFFGPGTRLTVL.

The chain employs TRBV4-1 and TRBJ2-5; 8 nucleotides line up with TRBD1. Germline values: CDR1 MGHRA, CDR2 YSYEKL. The CDR3 consists of 17 residues. V lost 0 bases, J lost 4 bases, and 10 bases stayed unmatched. The DNA of the CDR3 is TGCGCCAGCAGCCAAGATAGGACCAGGGGGCTTGGAGAGACCCAGTACTTC. Translated: CASSQDRTRGLGETQYF.

The chain is built from TRBV7-9 and TRBJ2-7; D gene uncertain. The ends were cut back, 6 bases at V and 5 bases at J, with 11 bases in the middle. Germline assignment: CDR1 SEHNR and CDR2 FQNEAQ (reference sequence). The CDR3 is 12 residues long. This chain's CDR3 is CASSSPTDEQYF. The CDR3 DNA follows: TGTGCCAGCAGTTCCCCCACCGACGAGCAGTACTTC.

This clone was seen more than once but under ten times. The rearrangement joins TRBV30 to TRBJ1-2; 8 bases are a match to TRBD1. Looked up from germline, CDR1 is GTSNPN and CDR2 is SVGIG (reference sequence). The CDR3 loop spans 16 amino acids. With 1 base clipped from V and 1 base from J, the junction kept 8 bases outside the gene matches. CDR3 sequence: CAWSGQGREYNYGYTF. CDR3 sequence (DNA): TGTGCCTGGAGTGGACAGGGGAGAGAGTATAACTATGGCTACACCTTC.

The V and J genes are TRBV7-2 and TRBJ2-5; D uncertain. CDR1 and CDR2 from the germline V gene are SGHTA and FQGNSA. The CDR3 runs to 14 residues. V was clipped by 3 bases and J by 5 bases, with 13 bases between them. This CDR3 reads CASSFGFLRETQYF. The DNA for the CDR3 is TGTGCCAGCAGCTTTGGGTTTCTTAGGGAGACCCAGTACTTC.

This chain uses TRBV30 with TRBJ1-4; D is uncertain. This CDR3 has 13 amino acids. V shed 2 bases and J shed 8 bases, with 12 bases lying between them. Germline values: CDR1 GTSNPN, CDR2 SVGIG (reference sequence). The CDR3 sequence: CAWSRRAWEKLFF. CDR3 in DNA: TGTGCCTGGAGTCGGAGGGCTTGGGAAAAACTGTTTTTT.

The gene calls are TRBV19 and TRBJ2-1, with D hard to call. Germline V gives CDR1 LNHDA, CDR2 SQIVND (reference sequence). Between the trimmed V and J ends, which lost 3 bases and 5 bases, there was a span of 5 bases. CDR3 length: 12 residues. CDR3 DNA: TGTGCCAGTAGTATTTACGACAATGAGCAGTTCTTC. It is translated as CASSIYDNEQFF. Combining the CDR3 with reference TRBV19 and TRBJ2-1 gives the whole variable domain DGGITQSPKYLFRKEGQNVTLSCEQNLNHDAMYWYRQDPGQGLRLIYYSQIVNDFQKGDIAEGYSVSREKKESFPLTVTSAQKNPTAFYLCASSIYDNEQFFGPGTRLTVL.

This clone was picked up a small number of times. The chain recombines TRBV7-2 with TRBJ1-6; D is uncertain. In germline, CDR1 is SGHTA, CDR2 FQGNSA. The CDR3 length is 14 residues. Trimming shortened V by 5 bases and J by 4 bases, and 9 bases separated the two germline ends. This CDR3 is CASSRTEYNSPLHF. The DNA of the CDR3 is TGTGCCAGCAGCCGGACGGAATATAATTCACCCCTCCACTTT.

The chain has TRBV12-5 and TRBJ2-5, with a weak D call TRBD1 (6 bases). This CDR3 region has 16 residues. V shed 2 bases and J shed 3 bases, with 16 bases lying between them. Germline CDR1 reads LGHNT; CDR2 reads FRNRAP. For the CDR3, the DNA is TGTGCTAGTGGTTTGATTACTGGGGGCAGCGAAGAGACCCAGTACTTC. Its protein product is CASGLITGGSEETQYF.

V and J are TRBV13 and TRBJ1-1; D is ambiguous. Deletions cut 2 bases from V and 5 bases from J, with 21 bases between. The CDR3 has 17 amino acids. Germline V gene data show CDR1 as PRHDT and CDR2 as FYEKMQ (reference sequence). CDR3 amino acids: CASSLIRKIGYLTEAFF. CDR3 DNA sequence: TGTGCCAGCAGCTTAATCAGGAAAATTGGGTATCTTACTGAAGCTTTCTTT. Looking up the rest from reference TRBV13 and TRBJ1-1 gives the full variable domain: AAGVIQSPRHLIKEKRETATLKCYPIPRHDTVYWYQQGPGQDPQFLISFYEKMQSDKGSIPDRFSAQQFSDYHSELNMSSLELGDSALYFCASSLIRKIGYLTEAFFGQGTRLTVV.

This sequence joins TRBV7-9 and TRBJ1-1; D might be TRBD1 (6 bases). Germline CDR1 SEHNR, CDR2 FQNEAQ (reference sequence). This CDR3 has 19 residues. V was pared by 5 bases and J by 0 bases, with 25 bases between. The CDR3 bases are TGTGCCAGCAGCCCAAGGCTAGCGGGACAACAACTCATGAACACTGAAGCTTTCTTT. Protein product: CASSPRLAGQQLMNTEAFF.

This chain links TRBV28 with TRBJ1-2; D call uncertain. CDR1 is MDHEN, CDR2 SYDVKM, per germline. CDR3 length: 11 amino acids. Trimming took off 5 bases at V and 8 bases at J, with 9 bases between the two ends. For the CDR3, the DNA is TGTGCCAGCAGTCTCACGGGGGGCTACACCTTC. Its protein is CASSLTGGYTF.

Concerning this clone itself: In the same sample, other DNA sequences code for this CDR3. This chain links TRBV7-9 with TRBJ2-7, with no clear D. CDR1 SEHNR and CDR2 FQNEAQ come from the germline V gene (reference sequence). V dropped 4 bases and J dropped 2 bases, with 9 bases sitting between them. The CDR3 runs 13 residues. DNA for the CDR3: TGTGCCAGCAGCTCCCGAGCTACCTACGAGCAGTACTTC. Translating gives CASSSRATYEQYF.

This clone appeared a few times. The chain joins TRBV15 to TRBJ1-1, with a possible D match to TRBD1 (5 bases). With 1 base removed from V and 5 bases from J, the gap between germline ends came to 5 bases. The CDR3 totals 12 residues. Germline V gene sequence: CDR1 LNHNV, CDR2 YYDKDF (reference sequence). The CDR3 reads CATSRGQTEAFF. For the CDR3, the DNA is TGTGCCACCAGCAGAGGACAGACTGAAGCTTTCTTT.

This clone showed up many times. The chain has TRBV7-2 and TRBJ2-1; D call uncertain. Germline loops: CDR1 SGHTA, CDR2 FQGNSA. Trimming took 4 bases from V and 4 from J, leaving 2 bases between them. This CDR3 comprises 11 residues. Here the CDR3 DNA reads TGTGCCAGCAGCTGGTACAATGAGCAGTTCTTC. Protein: CASSWYNEQFF.

V usage is TRBV5-1 and J usage is TRBJ2-6; D remains ambiguous. The CDR3 is made up of 14 amino acids. Germline V gene sequence: CDR1 SGHRS, CDR2 YFSETQ. With 3 bases removed from V and 10 bases from J, the gap between germline ends came to 14 bases. In DNA, the CDR3 is TGCGCCAGCAGCTCCGGTTTGCCGCAAAACGTCCTGACTTTC. It is translated as CASSSGLPQNVLTF.

J is TRBJ1-3 and V is TRBV10-3; no clear D. The V gene's germline CDR1 is ENHRY and CDR2 SYGVKD. This CDR3 comprises 13 residues. The V and J ends lost 3 bases and 4 bases respectively, with 7 bases between them. CDR3 in DNA: TGTGCCATCAGTGACCTGGGAGGAAACACCATATATTTT. Its protein is CAISDLGGNTIYF.

The chain has TRBV30 and TRBJ2-3; D perhaps matches TRBD2 (5 bases). The CDR3 length is 11 residues. Germline CDR1 is GTSNPN and CDR2 is SVGIG (reference sequence). The germline V and J ends were trimmed by 8 bases and 0 bases, with 6 bases remaining between them. The CDR3 is CATGSTDTQYF. Written as DNA, the CDR3 is TGTGCCACGGGGAGCACAGATACGCAGTATTTT.

The V call is TRBV28, the J call TRBJ2-7; the D gene could be TRBD1 or TRBD2 (5 bases each). This CDR3 contains 14 residues. Germline values: CDR1 MDHEN, CDR2 SYDVKM. Deletions cut 8 bases from V and 0 bases from J, with 14 bases between. The CDR3 loop reads CASERDPISYEQYF. The CDR3 bases are TGTGCCAGCGAAAGGGACCCCATCTCCTACGAGCAGTACTTC.

The chain couples TRBV7-2 to TRBJ2-1; D may be TRBD2 (5 bases). CDR3 size: 14 residues. V dropped 2 bases and J dropped 7 bases, with 12 bases sitting between them. Germline-derived CDR1 and CDR2 are SGHTA and FQGNSA. CDR3 DNA sequence: TGTGCCAGCAGCTTAAGGGAGTCGCCTAATGAGCAGTTCTTC. It is translated as CASSLRESPNEQFF.